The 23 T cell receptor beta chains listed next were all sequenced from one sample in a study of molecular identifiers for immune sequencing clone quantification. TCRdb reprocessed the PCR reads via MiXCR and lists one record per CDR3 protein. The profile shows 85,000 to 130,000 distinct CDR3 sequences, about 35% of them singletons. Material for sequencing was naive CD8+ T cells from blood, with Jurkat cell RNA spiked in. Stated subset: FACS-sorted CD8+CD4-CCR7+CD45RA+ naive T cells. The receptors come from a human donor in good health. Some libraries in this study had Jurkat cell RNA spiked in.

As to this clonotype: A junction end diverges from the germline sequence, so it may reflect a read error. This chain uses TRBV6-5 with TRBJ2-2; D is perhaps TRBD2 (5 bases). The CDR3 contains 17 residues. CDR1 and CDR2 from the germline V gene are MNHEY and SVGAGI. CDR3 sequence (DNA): TGTGCCAGCAGTTACGTTTCGGGGTACCCGAACACCGGGGAGCTGTCTTTT. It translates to CASSYVSGYPNTGELSF.

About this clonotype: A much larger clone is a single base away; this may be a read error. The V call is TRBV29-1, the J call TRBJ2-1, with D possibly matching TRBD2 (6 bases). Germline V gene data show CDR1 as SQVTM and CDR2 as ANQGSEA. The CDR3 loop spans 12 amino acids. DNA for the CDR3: TGCAGCGGGTGCGGGATAGAGGCTGAGCAGTCCTTC. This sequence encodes CSGCGIEAEQSF.

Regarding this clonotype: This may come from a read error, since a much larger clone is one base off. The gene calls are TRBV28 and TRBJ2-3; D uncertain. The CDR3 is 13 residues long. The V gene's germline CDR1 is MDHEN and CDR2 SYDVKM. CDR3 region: CTSSLWAGDTQYF. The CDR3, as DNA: TGTACCAGCAGTTTATGGGCCGGAGATACGCAGTATTTT.

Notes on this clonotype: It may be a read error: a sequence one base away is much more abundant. The CDR3 DNA reads as TGTGCCAGTAGAATTGCGGGAGGGCCATACGAGCAGTACTTC. It specifies CASRIAGGPYEQYF. This chain connects TRBV19 to TRBJ2-7; 9 nucleotides match TRBD2. The CDR3 extends over 14 amino acids. J lost 4 bases, V lost 6 bases, and 7 bases had no gene match. CDR1 is LNHDA and CDR2 is SQIVND in the germline V gene (reference sequence).

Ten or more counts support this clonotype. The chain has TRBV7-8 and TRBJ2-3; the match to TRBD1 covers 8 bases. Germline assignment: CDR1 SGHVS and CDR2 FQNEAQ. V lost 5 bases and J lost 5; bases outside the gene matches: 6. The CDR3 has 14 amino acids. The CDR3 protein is CASSRTGSGDTQYF. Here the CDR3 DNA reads TGTGCCAGCAGCCGGACAGGGAGTGGAGATACGCAGTATTTT.

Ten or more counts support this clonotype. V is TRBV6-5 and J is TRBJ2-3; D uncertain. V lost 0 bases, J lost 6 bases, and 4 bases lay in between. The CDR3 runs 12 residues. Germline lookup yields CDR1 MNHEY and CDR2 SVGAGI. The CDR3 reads CASSYSGDTQYF. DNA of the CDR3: TGTGCCAGCAGTTACTCAGGTGATACGCAGTATTTT.

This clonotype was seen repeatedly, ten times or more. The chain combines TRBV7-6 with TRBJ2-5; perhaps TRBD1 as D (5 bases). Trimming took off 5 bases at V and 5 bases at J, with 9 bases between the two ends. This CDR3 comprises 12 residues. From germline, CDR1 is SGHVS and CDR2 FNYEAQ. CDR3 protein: CASSGAFETQYF. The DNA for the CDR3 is TGTGCCAGCAGCGGGGCCTTCGAGACCCAGTACTTC. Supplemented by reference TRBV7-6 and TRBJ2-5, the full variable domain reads GAGVSQSPRYKVTKRGQDVALRCDPISGHVSLYWYRQALGQGPEFLTYFNYEAQQDKSGLPNDRFSAERPEGSISTLTIQRTEQRDSAMYRCASSGAFETQYFGPGTRLLVL.

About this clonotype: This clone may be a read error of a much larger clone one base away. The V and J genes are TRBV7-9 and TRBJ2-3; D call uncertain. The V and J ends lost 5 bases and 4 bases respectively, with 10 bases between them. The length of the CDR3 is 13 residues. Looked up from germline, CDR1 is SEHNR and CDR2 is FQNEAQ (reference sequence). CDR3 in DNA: TGTGCCAGCAGCCCCCGGATAGCAGATACGCAGTATTTT. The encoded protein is CASSPRIADTQYF.

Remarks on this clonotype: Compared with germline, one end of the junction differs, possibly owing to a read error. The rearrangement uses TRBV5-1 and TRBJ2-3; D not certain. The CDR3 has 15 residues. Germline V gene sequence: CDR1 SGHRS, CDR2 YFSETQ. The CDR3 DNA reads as TGCGCCAGCAGCCCCTCTCATTACAGCACAGATACGCAGTTTTTT. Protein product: CASSPSHYSTDTQFF.

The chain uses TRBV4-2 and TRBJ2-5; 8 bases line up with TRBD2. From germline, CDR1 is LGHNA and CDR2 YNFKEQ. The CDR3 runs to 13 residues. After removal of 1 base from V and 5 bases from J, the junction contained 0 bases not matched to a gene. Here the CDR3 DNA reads TGTGCCAGCAGCCAAGGACTAGCGGAGACCCAGTACTTC. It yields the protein CASSQGLAETQYF.

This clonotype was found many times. The CDR3 nucleotides are TGCAGCGTTGCTTATGAGGGCTACGAGCAGTACTTC. It codes for CSVAYEGYEQYF. This sequence joins TRBV29-1 and TRBJ2-7, with D possibly being TRBD2 (5 bases). This CDR3 region has 12 residues. Germline values: CDR1 SQVTM, CDR2 ANQGSEA. With 4 bases removed from V and 3 bases from J, the gap between germline ends came to 10 bases.

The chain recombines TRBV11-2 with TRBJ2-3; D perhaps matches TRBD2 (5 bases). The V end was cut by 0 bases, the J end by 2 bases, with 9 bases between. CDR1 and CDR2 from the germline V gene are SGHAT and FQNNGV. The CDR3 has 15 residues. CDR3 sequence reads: CASSLEPRDTDTQYF. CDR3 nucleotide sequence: TGTGCCAGCAGCTTAGAGCCCCGGGACACAGATACGCAGTATTTT.

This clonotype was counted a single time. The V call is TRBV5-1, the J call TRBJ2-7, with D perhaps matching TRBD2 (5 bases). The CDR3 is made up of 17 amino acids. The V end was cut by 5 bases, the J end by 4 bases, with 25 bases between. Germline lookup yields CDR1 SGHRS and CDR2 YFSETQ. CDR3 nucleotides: TGCGCCAGCAGTCACACTGGACTGGGGATATCCGCGTACGAGCAGTACTTC. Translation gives CASSHTGLGISAYEQYF.

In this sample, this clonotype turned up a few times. This chain's CDR3 is CAISDRTGGQPQHF. The CDR3 coding sequence is TGTGCCATCAGTGACCGCACAGGGGGTCAGCCCCAGCATTTT. The gene calls are TRBV10-3 and TRBJ1-5; TRBD1 matches at 8 bases. V dropped 3 bases and J dropped 6; count of bases not matched to a gene: 4. From germline, CDR1 is ENHRY and CDR2 SYGVKD. This CDR3 spans 14 amino acids.

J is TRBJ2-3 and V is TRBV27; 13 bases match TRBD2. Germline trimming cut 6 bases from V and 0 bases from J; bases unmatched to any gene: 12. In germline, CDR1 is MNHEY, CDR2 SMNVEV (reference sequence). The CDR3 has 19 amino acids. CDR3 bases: TGTGCCAGCAGGAACACCGGGACTAGCGGGGAGAGGAGCACAGATACGCAGTATTTT. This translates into CASRNTGTSGERSTDTQYF.

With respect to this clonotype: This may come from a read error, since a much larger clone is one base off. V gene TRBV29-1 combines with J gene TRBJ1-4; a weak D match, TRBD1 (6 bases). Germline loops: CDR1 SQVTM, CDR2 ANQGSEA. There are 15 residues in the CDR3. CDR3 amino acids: CSVAFNQQGRGGLSF. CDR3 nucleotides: TGCAGCGTTGCCTTCAATCAACAGGGAAGAGGGGGACTGTCTTTT.

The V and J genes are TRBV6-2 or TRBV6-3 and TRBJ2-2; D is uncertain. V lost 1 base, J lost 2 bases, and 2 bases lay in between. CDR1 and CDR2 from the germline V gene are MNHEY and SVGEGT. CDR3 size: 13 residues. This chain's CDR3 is CASSYFNTGELFF. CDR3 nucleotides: TGTGCCAGCAGTTACTTTAACACCGGGGAGCTGTTTTTT.

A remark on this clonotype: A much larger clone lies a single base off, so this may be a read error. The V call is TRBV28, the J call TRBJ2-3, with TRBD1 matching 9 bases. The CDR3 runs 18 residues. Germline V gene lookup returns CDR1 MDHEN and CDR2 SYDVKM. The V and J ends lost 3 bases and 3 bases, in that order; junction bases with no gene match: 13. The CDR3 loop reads CASSFGEAGTGLTDTQYF. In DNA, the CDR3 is TGTGCCAGCAGTTTCGGGGAGGCCGGGACAGGGCTGACAGATACGCAGTATTTT.

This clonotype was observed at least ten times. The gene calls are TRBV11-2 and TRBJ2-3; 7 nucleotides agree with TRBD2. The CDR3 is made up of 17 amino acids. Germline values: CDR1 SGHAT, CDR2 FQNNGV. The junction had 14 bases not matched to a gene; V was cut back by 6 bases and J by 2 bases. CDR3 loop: CASSSRPSGKVTDTQYF. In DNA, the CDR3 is TGTGCCAGCAGTTCAAGACCCAGCGGGAAAGTCACAGATACGCAGTATTTT. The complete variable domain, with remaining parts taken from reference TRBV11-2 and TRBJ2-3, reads EAGVAQSPRYKIIEKRQSVAFWCNPISGHATLYWYQQILGQGPKLLIQFQNNGVVDDSQLPKDRFSAERLKGVDSTLKIQPAKLEDSAVYLCASSSRPSGKVTDTQYFGPGTRLTVL.

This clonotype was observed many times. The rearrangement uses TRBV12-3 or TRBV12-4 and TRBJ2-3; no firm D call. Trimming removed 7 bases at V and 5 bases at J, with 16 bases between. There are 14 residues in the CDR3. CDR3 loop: CASTDDLPGDTQYF. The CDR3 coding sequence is TGTGCCAGCACCGACGACCTCCCCGGAGATACGCAGTATTTT.

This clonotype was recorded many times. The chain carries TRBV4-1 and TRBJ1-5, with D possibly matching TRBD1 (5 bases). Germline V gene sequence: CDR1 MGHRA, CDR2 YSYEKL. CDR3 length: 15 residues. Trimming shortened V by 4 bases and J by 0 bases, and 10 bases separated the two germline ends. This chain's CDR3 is CASSPGLPSNQPQHF. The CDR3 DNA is TGCGCCAGCAGCCCGGGACTACCTAGCAATCAGCCCCAGCATTTT.

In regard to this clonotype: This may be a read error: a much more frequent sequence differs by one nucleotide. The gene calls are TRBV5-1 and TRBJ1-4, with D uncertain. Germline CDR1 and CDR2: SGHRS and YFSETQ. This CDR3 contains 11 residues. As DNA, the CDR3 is TGCGCCAGCAGCTTTCGTGGAAAACCGTTTTTT. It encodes CASSFRGKPFF.

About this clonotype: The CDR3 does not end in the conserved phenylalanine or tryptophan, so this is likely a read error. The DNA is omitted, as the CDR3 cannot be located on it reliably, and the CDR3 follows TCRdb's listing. CDR3 loop: CASSPIPRHDPQEPQNY. V and J are TRBV6-2 or TRBV6-3 and TRBJ2-5. CDR1 MNHEY and CDR2 SVGEGT come from the germline V gene. The CDR3 length equals 17 residues, ends included.